This T cell receptor (beta chain) appears in the sequencing data of a study of blood T cell repertoires in COVID-19. Whole-study context: Specimens from acute and convalescent COVID-19 originated in the United States, Italy and Spain.

Authors' analysis steps: Nucleated cell counts were estimated from reference gene primer amplification. Produced via immunoSEQ multiplex PCR; TCRdb's table is partial and in-frame only. V and J calls and clone size are those listed in that table; D and trimming were worked out from the DNA. This sample yields some 39,000 clones, of which about 86% are seen a single time; approximately 5.4% belongs to the top ten. The V gene lost 10 bases and the J gene lost 3 bases, with 19 bases spanning the gap. This CDR3 contains 14 residues. CDR1 and CDR2 (germline): LNHDA, SQIVND (reference sequence). Specimen: peripheral blood. The chain carries TRBV19 and TRBJ2-7; D is possibly TRBD1 (6 bases). The clonotype was recovered from a man aged 35-49 years with active COVID-19. The CDR3 loop is CATSHPTGFYEQYF. The CDR3 DNA is TGTGCCACCTCCCACCCAACAGGGTTCTACGAGCAGTACTTC.